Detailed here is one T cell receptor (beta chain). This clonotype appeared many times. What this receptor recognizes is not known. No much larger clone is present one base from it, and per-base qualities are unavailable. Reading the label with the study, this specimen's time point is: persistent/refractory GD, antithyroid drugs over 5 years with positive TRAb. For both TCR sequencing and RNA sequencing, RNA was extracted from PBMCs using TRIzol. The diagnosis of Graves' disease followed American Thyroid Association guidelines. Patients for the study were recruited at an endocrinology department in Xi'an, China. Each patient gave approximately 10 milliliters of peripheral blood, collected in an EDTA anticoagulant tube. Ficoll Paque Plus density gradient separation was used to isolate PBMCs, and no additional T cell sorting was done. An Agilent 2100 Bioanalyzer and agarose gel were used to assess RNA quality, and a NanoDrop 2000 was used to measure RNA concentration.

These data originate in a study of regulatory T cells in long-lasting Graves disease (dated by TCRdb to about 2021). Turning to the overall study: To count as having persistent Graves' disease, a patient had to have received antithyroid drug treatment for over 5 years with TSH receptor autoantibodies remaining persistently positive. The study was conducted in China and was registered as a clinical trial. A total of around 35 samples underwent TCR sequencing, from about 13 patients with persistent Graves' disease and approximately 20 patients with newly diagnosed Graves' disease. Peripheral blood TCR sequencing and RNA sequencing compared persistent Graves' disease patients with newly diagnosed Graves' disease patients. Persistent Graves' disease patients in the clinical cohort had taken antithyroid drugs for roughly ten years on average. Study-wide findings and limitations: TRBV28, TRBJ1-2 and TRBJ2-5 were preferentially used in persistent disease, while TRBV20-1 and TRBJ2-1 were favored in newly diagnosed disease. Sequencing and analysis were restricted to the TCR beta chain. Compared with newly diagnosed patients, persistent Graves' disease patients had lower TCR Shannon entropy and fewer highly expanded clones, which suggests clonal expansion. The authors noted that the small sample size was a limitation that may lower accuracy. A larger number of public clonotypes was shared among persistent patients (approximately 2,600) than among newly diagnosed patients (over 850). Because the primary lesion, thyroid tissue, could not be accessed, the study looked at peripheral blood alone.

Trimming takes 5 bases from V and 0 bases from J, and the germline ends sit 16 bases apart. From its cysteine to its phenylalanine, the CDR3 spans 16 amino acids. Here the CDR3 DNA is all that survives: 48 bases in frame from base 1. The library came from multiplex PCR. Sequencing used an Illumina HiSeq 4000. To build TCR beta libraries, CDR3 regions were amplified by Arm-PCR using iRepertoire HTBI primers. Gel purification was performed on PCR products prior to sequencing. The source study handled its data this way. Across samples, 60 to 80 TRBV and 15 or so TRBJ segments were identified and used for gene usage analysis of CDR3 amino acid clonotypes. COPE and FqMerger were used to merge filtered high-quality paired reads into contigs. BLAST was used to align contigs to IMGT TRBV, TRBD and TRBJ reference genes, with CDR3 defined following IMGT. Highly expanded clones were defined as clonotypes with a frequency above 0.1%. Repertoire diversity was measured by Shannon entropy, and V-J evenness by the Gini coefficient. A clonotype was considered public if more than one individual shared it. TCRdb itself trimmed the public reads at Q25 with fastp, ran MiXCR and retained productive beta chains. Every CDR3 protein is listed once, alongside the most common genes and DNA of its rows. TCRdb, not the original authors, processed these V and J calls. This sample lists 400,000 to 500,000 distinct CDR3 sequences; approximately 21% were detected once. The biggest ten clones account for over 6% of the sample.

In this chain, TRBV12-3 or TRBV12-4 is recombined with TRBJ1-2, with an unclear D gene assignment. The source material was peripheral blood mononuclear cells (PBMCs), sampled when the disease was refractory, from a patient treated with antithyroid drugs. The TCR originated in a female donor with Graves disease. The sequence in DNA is TGTGCCAGCAGTCCCCGTGTGCAGTTAACTAACTATGGCTACACCTTC. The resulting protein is CASSPRVQLTNYGYTF.